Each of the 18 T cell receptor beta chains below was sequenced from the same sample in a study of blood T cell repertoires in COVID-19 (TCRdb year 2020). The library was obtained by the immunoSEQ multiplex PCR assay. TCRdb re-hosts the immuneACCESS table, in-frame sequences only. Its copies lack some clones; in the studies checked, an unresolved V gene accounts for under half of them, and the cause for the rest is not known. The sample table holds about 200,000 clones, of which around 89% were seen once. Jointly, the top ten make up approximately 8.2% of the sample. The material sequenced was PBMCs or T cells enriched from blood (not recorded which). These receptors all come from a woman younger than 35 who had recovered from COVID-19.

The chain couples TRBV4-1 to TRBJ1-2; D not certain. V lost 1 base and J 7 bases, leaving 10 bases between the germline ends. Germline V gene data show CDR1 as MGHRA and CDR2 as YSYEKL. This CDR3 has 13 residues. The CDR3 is CASSQVGEGGYTF. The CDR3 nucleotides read TGCGCCAGCAGCCAAGTCGGTGAGGGTGGCTACACCTTC.

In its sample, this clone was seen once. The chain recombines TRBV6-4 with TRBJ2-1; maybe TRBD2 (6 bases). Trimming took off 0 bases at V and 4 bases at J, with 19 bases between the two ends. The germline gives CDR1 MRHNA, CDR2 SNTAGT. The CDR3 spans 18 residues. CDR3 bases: TGTGCCAGCAGTGACTCGAATAGAGCAGCGGGCTCTTACAATGAGCAGTTCTTC. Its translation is CASSDSNRAAGSYNEQFF.

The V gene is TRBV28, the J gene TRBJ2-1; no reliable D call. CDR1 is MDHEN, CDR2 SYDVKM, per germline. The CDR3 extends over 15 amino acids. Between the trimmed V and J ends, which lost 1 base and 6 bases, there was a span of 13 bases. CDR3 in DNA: TGTGCCAGCAGTTTATCAGCGTACGATGGCAATGAGCAGTTCTTC. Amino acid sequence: CASSLSAYDGNEQFF. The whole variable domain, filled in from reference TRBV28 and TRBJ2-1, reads DVKVTQSSRYLVKRTGEKVFLECVQDMDHENMFWYRQDPGLGLRLIYFSYDVKMKEKGDIPEGYSVSREKKERFSLILESASTNQTSMYLCASSLSAYDGNEQFFGPGTRLTVL.

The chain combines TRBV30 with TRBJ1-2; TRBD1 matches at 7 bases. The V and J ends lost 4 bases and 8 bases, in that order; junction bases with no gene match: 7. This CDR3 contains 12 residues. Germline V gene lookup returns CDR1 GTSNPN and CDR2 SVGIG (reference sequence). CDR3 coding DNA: TGTGCCTGGACCACGGGACAGAGCGGCTACACCTTC. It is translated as CAWTTGQSGYTF.

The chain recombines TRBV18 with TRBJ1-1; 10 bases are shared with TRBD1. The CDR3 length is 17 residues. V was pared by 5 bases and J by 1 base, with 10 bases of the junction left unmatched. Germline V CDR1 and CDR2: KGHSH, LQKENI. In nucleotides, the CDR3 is TGTGCCAGCTCAAGCGGACAGGGGGTATTGGGGAACACTGAAGCTTTCTTT. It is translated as CASSSGQGVLGNTEAFF.

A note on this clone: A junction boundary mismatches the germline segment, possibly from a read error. The CDR3 nucleotides read TGTGCCAGCAGTTCAACGGGAGGTCCGTCTCTCTTT. The encoded protein is CASSSTGGPSLF. The chain links TRBV11-2 to TRBJ1-1; the D is unclear. The CDR3 runs 12 residues. CDR1 SGHAT and CDR2 FQNNGV come from the germline V gene.

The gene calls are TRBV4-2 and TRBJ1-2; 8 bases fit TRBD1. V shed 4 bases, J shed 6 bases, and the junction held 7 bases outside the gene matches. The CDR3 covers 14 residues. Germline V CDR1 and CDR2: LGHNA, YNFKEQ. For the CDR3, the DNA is TGTGCCAGCAGCCGCTTAGGACAGGGAGATGGCTACACCTTC. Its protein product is CASSRLGQGDGYTF.

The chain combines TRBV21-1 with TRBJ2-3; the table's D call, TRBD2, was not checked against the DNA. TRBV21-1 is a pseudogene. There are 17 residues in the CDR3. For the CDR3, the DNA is TGTGCCAGCAGCAAAGCTCCAGCGGGGCGCATCACAGATACGCAGTATTTT. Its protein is CASSKAPAGRITDTQYF.

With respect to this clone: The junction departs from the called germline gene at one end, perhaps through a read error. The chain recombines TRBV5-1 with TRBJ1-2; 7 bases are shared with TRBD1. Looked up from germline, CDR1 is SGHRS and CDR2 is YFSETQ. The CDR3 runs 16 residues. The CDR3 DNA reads TGCGCCAGCAGCTGGGTGCCGGGACAGAGCTCTATGTCATTGTGCTTC. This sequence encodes CASSWVPGQSSMSLCF.

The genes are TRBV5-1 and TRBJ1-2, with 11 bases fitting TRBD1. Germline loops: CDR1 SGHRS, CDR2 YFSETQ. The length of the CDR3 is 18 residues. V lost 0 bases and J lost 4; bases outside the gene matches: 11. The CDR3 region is CASSLGGPRTGGSYGYTF. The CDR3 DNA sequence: TGCGCCAGCAGCTTGGGAGGGCCCAGGACAGGGGGCAGCTATGGCTACACCTTC.

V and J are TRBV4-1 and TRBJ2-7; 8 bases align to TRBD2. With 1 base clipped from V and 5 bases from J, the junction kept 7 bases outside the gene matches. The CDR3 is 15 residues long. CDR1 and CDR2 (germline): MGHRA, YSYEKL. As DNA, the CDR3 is TGCGCCAGCAGCCAAGTTGCCAGCGGGGGAAACGAGCAGTACTTC. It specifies CASSQVASGGNEQYF.

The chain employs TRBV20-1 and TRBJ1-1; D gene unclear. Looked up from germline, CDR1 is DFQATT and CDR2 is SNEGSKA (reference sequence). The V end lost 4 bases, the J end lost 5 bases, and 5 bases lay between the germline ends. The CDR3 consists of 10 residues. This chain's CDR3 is CSATRTEAFF. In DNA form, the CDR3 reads TGCAGTGCTACCCGGACTGAAGCTTTCTTT.

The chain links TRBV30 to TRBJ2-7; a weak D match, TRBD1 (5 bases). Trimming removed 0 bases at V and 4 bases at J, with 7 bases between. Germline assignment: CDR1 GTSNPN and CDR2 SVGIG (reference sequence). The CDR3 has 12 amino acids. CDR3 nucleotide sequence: TGTGCCTGGAGTGTGGGGCAGTACGAGCAGTACTTC. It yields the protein CAWSVGQYEQYF.

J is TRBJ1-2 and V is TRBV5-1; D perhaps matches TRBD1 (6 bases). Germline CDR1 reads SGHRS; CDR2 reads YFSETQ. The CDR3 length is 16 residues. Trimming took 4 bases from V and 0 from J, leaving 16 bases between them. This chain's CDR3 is CASSDPRDNTNYGYTF. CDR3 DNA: TGCGCCAGCAGCGACCCCCGGGACAACACTAACTATGGCTACACCTTC.

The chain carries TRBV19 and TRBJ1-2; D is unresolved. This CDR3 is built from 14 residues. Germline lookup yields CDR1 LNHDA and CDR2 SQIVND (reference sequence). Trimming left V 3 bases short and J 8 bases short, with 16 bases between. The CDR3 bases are TGTGCCAGTAGTATGGGGAGTGTGGGCTCCGGCTACACCTTC. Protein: CASSMGSVGSGYTF. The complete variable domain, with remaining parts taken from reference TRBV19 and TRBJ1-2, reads DGGITQSPKYLFRKEGQNVTLSCEQNLNHDAMYWYRQDPGQGLRLIYYSQIVNDFQKGDIAEGYSVSREKKESFPLTVTSAQKNPTAFYLCASSMGSVGSGYTFGSGTRLTVV.

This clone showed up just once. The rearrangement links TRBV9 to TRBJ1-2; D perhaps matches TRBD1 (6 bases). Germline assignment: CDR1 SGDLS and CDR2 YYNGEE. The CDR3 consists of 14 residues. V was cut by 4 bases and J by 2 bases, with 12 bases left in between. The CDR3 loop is CASSPQGLNYGYTF. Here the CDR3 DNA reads TGTGCCAGCAGCCCACAGGGATTGAACTATGGCTACACCTTC.

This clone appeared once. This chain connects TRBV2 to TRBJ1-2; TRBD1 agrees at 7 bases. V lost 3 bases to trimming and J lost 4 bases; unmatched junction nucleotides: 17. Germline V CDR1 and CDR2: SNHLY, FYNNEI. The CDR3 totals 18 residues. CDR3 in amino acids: CASSELGTEVRRAYGYTF. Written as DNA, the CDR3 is TGTGCCAGCAGTGAGCTCGGGACAGAGGTTAGGCGGGCCTATGGCTACACCTTC.

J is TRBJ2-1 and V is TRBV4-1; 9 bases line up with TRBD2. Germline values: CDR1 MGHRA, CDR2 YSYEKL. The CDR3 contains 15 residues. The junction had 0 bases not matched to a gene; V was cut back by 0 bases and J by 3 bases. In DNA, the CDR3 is TGCGCCAGCAGCCAAGAGCGGGGGGGCTACAATGAGCAGTTCTTC. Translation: CASSQERGGYNEQFF.